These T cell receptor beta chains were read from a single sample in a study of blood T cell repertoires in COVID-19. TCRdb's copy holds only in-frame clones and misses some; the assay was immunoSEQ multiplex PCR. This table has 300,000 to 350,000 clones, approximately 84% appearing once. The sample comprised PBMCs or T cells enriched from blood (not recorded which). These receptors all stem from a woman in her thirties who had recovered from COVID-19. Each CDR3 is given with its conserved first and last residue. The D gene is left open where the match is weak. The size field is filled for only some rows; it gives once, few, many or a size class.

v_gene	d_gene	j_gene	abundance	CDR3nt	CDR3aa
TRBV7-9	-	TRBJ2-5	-	TGTGCCAGCAGCTCGGACAGGCAAGGGACTTGGACCCAGTACTTC	CASSSDRQGTWTQYF
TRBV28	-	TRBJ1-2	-	TGTGCCAGCAGTTCCGGACACGACTATGGCTACACCTTC	CASSSGHDYGYTF
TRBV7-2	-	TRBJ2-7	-	TGTGCCAGCAGCTTCTCGGGTTACGAGCAGTACTTC	CASSFSGYEQYF
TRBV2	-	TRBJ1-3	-	TGTGCCAGCCGGTTACAGGGAGAGGGAAACACCATATATTTT	CASRLQGEGNTIYF
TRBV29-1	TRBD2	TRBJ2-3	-	TGCAGCGCGCGACTAGCCGGAGGCACAGATACGCAGTATTTT	CSARLAGGTDTQYF
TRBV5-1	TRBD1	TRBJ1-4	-	TGCGCCAGCAGCCTAGGACAGGGGGCCGCAGTGGGAGTGGCTAATGAAAAACTGTTTTTT	CASSLGQGAAVGVANEKLFF
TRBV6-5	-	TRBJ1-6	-	TGTGCCAGCCACCAGGGGCCCAATAATTCACCCCTCCACTTT	CASHQGPNNSPLHF
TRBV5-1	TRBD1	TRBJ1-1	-	TGCGCCAGCAGTCAGGGGGTCATGAACACTGAAGCTTTCTTT	CASSQGVMNTEAFF
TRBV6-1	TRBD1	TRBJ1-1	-	TGTGCCAGCAGTGAATTTAGGACAGGGGGAAGGACTGAAGCTTTCTTT	CASSEFRTGGRTEAFF
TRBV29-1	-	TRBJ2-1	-	TGCAGCGGTCGGGCCAGGGGCTTCGACAATGAGCAGTTCTTC	CSGRARGFDNEQFF
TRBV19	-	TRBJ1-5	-	TGTGCCAGTAGTATCCGGACAGCGGGAGGCAATCAGCCCCAGCATTTT	CASSIRTAGGNQPQHF
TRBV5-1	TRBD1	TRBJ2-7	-	TGCGCCAGCAGCACGGGACAGGGGGCCTACGAGCAGTACTTC	CASSTGQGAYEQYF
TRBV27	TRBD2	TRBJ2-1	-	TGTGCCAGCACCGTGAAAGCGGGGGGTGCTATCAATGAGCAGTTCTTC	CASTVKAGGAINEQFF
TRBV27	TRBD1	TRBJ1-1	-	TGTGCCAGCAGTTTAGAGGGACAGGTGAACACTGAAGCTTTCTTT	CASSLEGQVNTEAFF
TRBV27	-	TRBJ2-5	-	TGTGCCAGCAGCTATACCCGGGGGGCCGTACTGGAGACCCAGTACTTC	CASSYTRGAVLETQYF
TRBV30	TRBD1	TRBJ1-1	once	TGTGCCTGGACAGGTTGGACAGGGACGGGCACTGAAGCTTTCTTT	CAWTGWTGTGTEAFF
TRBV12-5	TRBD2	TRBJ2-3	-	TGTGCTAGTGGGCGGGGGGGCCAAACAGATACGCAGTATTTT	CASGRGGQTDTQYF
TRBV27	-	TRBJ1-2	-	TGTGCCAGCAGTTTATCGGGCCAAGTCTATGGCTACACCTTC	CASSLSGQVYGYTF
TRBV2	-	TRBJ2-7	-	TGTGCCAGCAGTGAATTGTCTCGTCAGGGGTCCAACGAGCAGTACTTC	CASSELSRQGSNEQYF
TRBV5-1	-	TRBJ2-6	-	TGCGCCAGCAGCTCAACCCAGGGGTTTGGGGCCAACGTCCTGACTTTC	CASSSTQGFGANVLTF
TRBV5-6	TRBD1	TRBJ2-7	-	TGTGCCAGCAGCTTGGGATTAACAGGGGGAGGCTACGAGCAGTACTTC	CASSLGLTGGGYEQYF
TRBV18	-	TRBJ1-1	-	TGTGCCAGCTCACCGCGGGGTACGAACACTGAAGCTTTCTTT	CASSPRGTNTEAFF
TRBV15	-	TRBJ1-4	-	TGTGCCACCAGCAGAGCGCAGGGTTGGGATGAAAAACTGTTTTTT	CATSRAQGWDEKLFF
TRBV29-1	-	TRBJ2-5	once	TGCAGCGTTGTTCACAAACAAGAGACCCAGTACTTC	CSVVHKQETQYF
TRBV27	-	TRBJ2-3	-	TGTGCCATCCAGTCAGGGCCTCTCACAGATACGCAGTATTTT	CAIQSGPLTDTQYF
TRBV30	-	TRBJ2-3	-	TGTGCCTGGAGTATCCAGGGCGGCACAGATACGCAGTATTTT	CAWSIQGGTDTQYF
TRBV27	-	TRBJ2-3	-	TGTGCCACCCGGATTGGGCCAGGGAGCACAGATACGCAGTATTTT	CATRIGPGSTDTQYF
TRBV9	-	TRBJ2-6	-	TGTGCCAGCAGCGTAGGGTCGGGGTTTGCTGGGGCCAACGTCCTGACTTTC	CASSVGSGFAGANVLTF
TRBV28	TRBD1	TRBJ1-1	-	TGTGCCAGCAGTTTAGACAGGGTGAACACTGAAGCTTTCTTT	CASSLDRVNTEAFF
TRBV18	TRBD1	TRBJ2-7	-	TGTGCCAGCTCACCAACCGGACAGGATTCCTACGAGCAGTACTTC	CASSPTGQDSYEQYF
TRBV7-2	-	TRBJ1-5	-	TGTGCCAGCAGCTTAGTAGCCGATCAGCCCCAGCATTTT	CASSLVADQPQHF
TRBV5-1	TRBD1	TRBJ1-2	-	TGCGCCAGCAGCCAAGGACAGGAGGTGGAAGGCTACACCTTC	CASSQGQEVEGYTF
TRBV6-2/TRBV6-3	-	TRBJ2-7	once	TGTGCCAGCAGTTACAGTCGTCGGGCGGGGCCCTCCTACGAGCAGTACTTC	CASSYSRRAGPSYEQYF